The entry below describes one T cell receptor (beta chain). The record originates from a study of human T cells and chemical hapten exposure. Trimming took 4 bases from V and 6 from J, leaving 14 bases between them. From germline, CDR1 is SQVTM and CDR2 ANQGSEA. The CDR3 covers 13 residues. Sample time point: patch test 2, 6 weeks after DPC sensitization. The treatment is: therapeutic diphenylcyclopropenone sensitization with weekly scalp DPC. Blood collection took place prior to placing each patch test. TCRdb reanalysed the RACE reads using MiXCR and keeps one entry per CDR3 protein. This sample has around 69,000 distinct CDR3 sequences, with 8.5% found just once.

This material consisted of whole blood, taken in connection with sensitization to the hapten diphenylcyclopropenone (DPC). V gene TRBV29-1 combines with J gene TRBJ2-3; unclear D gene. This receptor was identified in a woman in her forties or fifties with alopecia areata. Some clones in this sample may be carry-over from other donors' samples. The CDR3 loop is CSVGPLLMDTQYF. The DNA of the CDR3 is TGCAGCGTTGGACCTCTTTTAATGGATACGCAGTATTTT.